What follows are 17 T cell receptor beta chains derived from one specimen sequenced in a study of shared clonotypes between healthy human individuals. Sequencing used immunoSEQ multiplex PCR; TCRdb keeps in-frame clones, though not all of them. The data hold about 990,000 clones, with about 84% observed a single time. Source material: memory CD4+ T cells from PBMCs. Subset noted: CD45RA-negative fraction. Receptors were obtained from a man between 18 and 29 years old in good health. Some clones in this sample may be carry-over from other donors' samples.

The gene calls are TRBV4-1 and TRBJ2-5; a weak D match, TRBD1 (5 bases). Trimming pared 4 bases from V and 4 bases from J, leaving 19 bases between. The germline CDR1 and CDR2 sequences are MGHRA and YSYEKL. CDR3 length equals 16 residues. The CDR3 DNA reads as TGCGCCAGCAGCCGCAGCTCGAGTTTTAGGGGAGAGACCCAGTACTTC. Residues: CASSRSSSFRGETQYF.

This clone was seen a single time. The gene calls are TRBV4-1 and TRBJ2-5, with 7 bases matching TRBD1. The CDR3 length is 15 residues. Trimming took 0 bases from V and 4 from J; bases not matched to a gene: 5. CDR1 and CDR2 from the germline V gene are MGHRA and YSYEKL. The CDR3 DNA sequence: TGCGCCAGCAGCCAAGACCCGGACAGGATAGAGACCCAGTACTTC. This gives the protein CASSQDPDRIETQYF.

The genes are TRBV28 and TRBJ2-4; TRBD2 might be the D (6 bases). Germline lookup yields CDR1 MDHEN and CDR2 SYDVKM. There are 17 residues in the CDR3. The germline V and J ends were trimmed by 6 bases and 3 bases, with 21 bases remaining between them. In nucleotides, the CDR3 is TGTGCCAGCAGCTGGGGCGGGGCATATACCGGCAAAAACATTCAGTACTTC. Its protein product is CASSWGGAYTGKNIQYF.

This clone came up a few times. The V and J genes are TRBV27 and TRBJ2-5, with D perhaps matching TRBD2 (5 bases). The germline gives CDR1 MNHEY, CDR2 SMNVEV (reference sequence). Trimming removed 5 bases from V and 9 bases from J, with 16 bases in between. The CDR3 loop spans 13 amino acids. CDR3 in DNA: TGTGCCAGCAGTCCCCTTGGGGTGGGAGCCCAGTACTTC. This gives the protein CASSPLGVGAQYF.

The chain joins TRBV28 to TRBJ1-5, with D perhaps TRBD1 (5 bases). The germline V gene has CDR1 MDHEN and CDR2 SYDVKM. With 6 bases removed from V and 4 bases from J, the gap between germline ends came to 19 bases. The CDR3 has 16 residues. CDR3 amino acids: CASSEAVGGANQPQHF. For the CDR3, the DNA is TGTGCCAGCAGCGAGGCCGTGGGAGGGGCTAATCAGCCCCAGCATTTT.

This chain connects TRBV18 to TRBJ2-7, with D possibly TRBD2 on 5 matching bases. This CDR3 has 15 amino acids. V lost 6 bases and J lost 2, with 17 bases in between. Germline-derived CDR1 and CDR2 are KGHSH and LQKENI. The CDR3 coding sequence is TGTGCCAGCTCTCCTAATTCCGGAGGAGCCTACGAGCAGTACTTC. It encodes CASSPNSGGAYEQYF.

As for this clone: A read error may be the cause here, since a much bigger clone is one base away. The chain recombines TRBV7-6 with TRBJ2-1; 10 nucleotides match TRBD2. The CDR3 contains 14 residues. V lost 5 bases, J lost 4 bases, and 2 bases stayed unmatched. The V gene's germline CDR1 is SGHVS and CDR2 FNYEAQ. The CDR3 nucleotides are TGTGCCAGCAGCCGGACTAGCGGTTACAATGAGCAGTTCTTC. It codes for CASSRTSGYNEQFF.

The gene calls are TRBV6-6 and TRBJ1-4; D not resolved. The CDR3 sequence is 14 residues long. Per the germline V gene, CDR1 is MNHNY and CDR2 is SVGAGI (reference sequence). Deletions cut 8 bases from V and 4 bases from J, with 14 bases between. The CDR3, as DNA: TGTGCCAGCCGGAAGGCGTCCTATAATGAAAAACTGTTTTTT. It is translated as CASRKASYNEKLFF.

The chain recombines TRBV29-1 with TRBJ2-1; the D gene is possibly TRBD1 (7 bases). CDR3 length: 16 amino acids. V was shortened by 7 bases and J by 6 bases, with 25 bases between the two germline ends. CDR1 is SQVTM, CDR2 ANQGSEA, per germline. CDR3 bases: TGCAGCGGTAAGGGGGCCCGGGAGACCTCTGTCAATGAGCAGTTCTTC. As protein: CSGKGARETSVNEQFF.

This chain connects TRBV28 to TRBJ1-1, with 8 bases aligning to TRBD1. V shed 5 bases, J shed 6 bases, and the junction held 8 bases outside the gene matches. Germline CDR1 MDHEN, CDR2 SYDVKM. The CDR3 runs to 14 residues. CDR3 nucleotide sequence: TGTGCCAGCAGTCCGGGACAGGTCAAGGCTGAAGCTTTCTTT. Translated, it gives CASSPGQVKAEAFF.

The CDR3 DNA follows: TGTGCCAGCAGCCAAGGTCGAGCCCTCCACAATGAGCAGTTCTTC. Protein: CASSQGRALHNEQFF. This chain links TRBV14 with TRBJ2-1; no clear D gene. The CDR3 extends over 15 amino acids. Trimming took off 1 base at V and 5 bases at J, with 12 bases between the two ends. Germline values: CDR1 SGHDN, CDR2 FVKESK. Combining the CDR3 with reference TRBV14 and TRBJ2-1 gives the whole variable domain EAGVTQFPSHSVIEKGQTVTLRCDPISGHDNLYWYRRVMGKEIKFLLHFVKESKQDESGMPNNRFLAERTGGTYSTLKVQPAELEDSGVYFCASSQGRALHNEQFFGPGTRLTVL.

The chain uses TRBV6-4 and TRBJ2-7; either TRBD1 or TRBD2 may fit D (6 bases each). The V end lost 6 bases, the J end lost 3 bases, and 9 bases lay between the germline ends. This CDR3 has 12 residues. Germline loops: CDR1 MRHNA, CDR2 SNTAGT. This CDR3 is CASRAGHYEQYF. DNA for the CDR3: TGTGCCAGCAGGGCGGGACACTACGAGCAGTACTTC.

The chain is built from TRBV11-2 and TRBJ2-5; 8 bases are shared with TRBD2. Germline V lookup: CDR1 SGHAT, CDR2 FQNNGV. The length of the CDR3 is 13 residues. J lost 5 bases, V lost 4 bases, and 3 bases had no gene match. The CDR3 sequence is CASSSPGGETQYF. The CDR3 bases are TGTGCCAGCAGCTCCCCGGGAGGGGAGACCCAGTACTTC.

This sequence joins TRBV28 and TRBJ2-1; the D is unclear. Germline CDR1 MDHEN, CDR2 SYDVKM. The CDR3 has 14 amino acids. V shed 4 bases and J shed 8 bases, with 15 bases lying between them. CDR3: CASSSTRVVHEQFF. The CDR3 DNA reads TGTGCCAGCAGTTCAACCCGAGTCGTACATGAGCAGTTCTTC.

The V gene is TRBV6-5, the J gene TRBJ1-3; D not resolved. The germline V gene encodes CDR1 MNHEY and CDR2 SVGAGI. The ends were cut back, 2 bases at V and 0 bases at J, with 2 bases in the middle. This CDR3 spans 13 amino acids. The CDR3 coding sequence is TGTGCCAGCAGTTACAGCTCTGGAAACACCATATATTTT. It yields the protein CASSYSSGNTIYF.

The CDR3 nucleotides are TGTGCCAGCAGCACACGCCAGCAAGAGACCCAGTACTTC. Translation: CASSTRQQETQYF. The rearrangement joins TRBV7-2 to TRBJ2-5; the D is unclear. This CDR3 has 13 residues. Germline CDR1 is SGHTA and CDR2 is FQGNSA. V was trimmed by 5 bases and J by 2 bases, leaving 9 bases between them.

Regarding this clone: Different DNA sequences within this sample yield the same CDR3. The CDR3 region has the DNA TGTGCCAGCAGCTTAGTAGGAGATACGCAGTATTTT. Protein: CASSLVGDTQYF. The chain recombines TRBV7-2 with TRBJ2-3; D gene unclear. This CDR3 comprises 12 residues. From germline, CDR1 is SGHTA and CDR2 FQGNSA. The germline V and J ends were trimmed by 1 base and 5 bases, with 4 bases remaining between them.